The T cell receptor beta chain described here comes from a study of control samples from healthy donors and cancer patients. Germline CDR1 reads MNHEY; CDR2 reads SVGEGT. This CDR3 is 20 amino acids long. V gave up 6 bases and J gave up 2 bases; unmatched junction bases: 16. The method was immunoSEQ multiplex PCR; TCRdb's version includes in-frame clones alone and lacks a portion of them. The repertoire holds around 68,000 clones, with approximately 80% as singletons. This receptor was identified in a man aged 50-60 years in good health. This chain joins TRBV6-2 or TRBV6-3 and TRBJ2-6, with 10 bases that match TRBD1. Sequencing used blood. The CDR3 sequence is CASSYIRQGALLAGANVLTF. The CDR3 nucleotides are TGTGCCAGCAGCTATATCAGACAGGGGGCACTCTTAGCTGGGGCCAACGTCCTGACTTTC.